This TCR beta chain was documented in a study of blood T cell repertoires in COVID-19. Across the study: Samples came from the United States, Italy and Spain, spanning acute and convalescent COVID-19. T cells, B-cell-depleted T cells, or PBMCs supplied cDNA or gDNA.

Germline V lookup: CDR1 SGHTA, CDR2 FQGTGA. V was clipped by 0 bases and J by 5 bases; unmatched bases: 7. The CDR3 covers 15 residues. Authors' analysis steps: Reference gene primer amplification gave estimated nucleated cell counts. The data were produced by immunoSEQ multiplex PCR, yet TCRdb's version contains in-frame clones alone and is incomplete. V and J calls and clone size come straight from that table; D and trimming were deduced from the DNA. The data show tens of thousands of clones, more than 75% seen once. The sequence came from a woman older than 75 with active or convalescent COVID-19. This chain joins TRBV7-3 and TRBJ2-7; TRBD2 agrees at 7 bases. Sequenced material: peripheral blood. The CDR3 region is CASSLTSGSMNEQYF. CDR3 coding DNA: TGTGCCAGCAGCTTAACTAGCGGGTCAATGAACGAGCAGTACTTC.